Each of the 24 T cell receptor beta chains below was sequenced from the same sample in a study of cytomegalovirus exposure and HLA in healthy donors. The data were produced by immunoSEQ multiplex PCR, yet TCRdb's version contains in-frame clones alone and is incomplete. Of some 99,000 clones in the sample, more than 70% were seen once. The material sequenced was PBMCs. These receptors all come from a woman between 18 and 30 years old in good health and CMV-seronegative.

The CDR3 reads CASSAGRGQPQHF. The CDR3 DNA is TGTGCCAGCTCCGCTGGGAGGGGGCAGCCCCAGCATTTT. The J gene is TRBJ1-5, the V gene TRBV6-5; D may be TRBD1 (6 bases). The CDR3 sequence is 13 residues long. Trimming cost V 8 bases and J 7 bases, with 15 bases left between them. Germline CDR1 and CDR2: MNHEY and SVGAGI.

The chain uses TRBV9 and TRBJ2-6, with TRBD1 matching over 7 bases. The CDR3 loop spans 16 amino acids. The V gene end was trimmed by 3 bases and the J gene end by 4 bases; junction bases not matched to a gene: 7. The germline gives CDR1 SGDLS, CDR2 YYNGEE. This chain's CDR3 is CASSDPQGPGANVLTF. CDR3 in DNA: TGTGCCAGCAGCGACCCACAGGGGCCCGGGGCCAACGTCCTGACTTTC. Filled out from reference TRBV9 and TRBJ2-6, the complete variable domain reads DSGVTQTPKHLITATGQRVTLRCSPRSGDLSVYWYQQSLDQGLQFLIQYYNGEERAKGNILERFSAQQFPDLHSELNLSSLELGDSALYFCASSDPQGPGANVLTFGAGSRLTVL.

This clone was picked up a small number of times. The same CDR3 also results from other DNA sequences found in this sample. The chain has TRBV7-9 and TRBJ2-7; D gene ambiguous. Trimming took off 1 base at V and 1 base at J, with 2 bases between the two ends. The CDR3 is 12 residues long. Looked up from germline, CDR1 is SEHNR and CDR2 is FQNEAQ (reference sequence). The CDR3, as DNA: TGTGCCAGCAGCTTAGTATCCTACGAGCAGTACTTC. Translating gives CASSLVSYEQYF.

The gene calls are TRBV7-9 and TRBJ1-1; D gene unclear. Trimming left V 3 bases short and J 3 bases short, with 11 bases between. CDR1 is SEHNR, CDR2 FQNEAQ, per germline (reference sequence). The CDR3 has 14 amino acids. CDR3 protein: CASSFGQPYTEAFF. The CDR3 DNA sequence: TGTGCCAGCAGCTTTGGGCAGCCGTACACTGAAGCTTTCTTT.

The chain links TRBV29-1 to TRBJ2-3; 13 bases align to TRBD2. The germline V gene has CDR1 SQVTM and CDR2 ANQGSEA. The CDR3 runs 18 residues. V dropped 6 bases and J dropped 3; count of bases not matched to a gene: 15. This CDR3 reads CSVKLTSPGLAGTDTQYF. The DNA for the CDR3 is TGCAGCGTAAAGTTAACATCCCCGGGACTAGCGGGGACAGATACGCAGTATTTT.

CDR3 nucleotide sequence: TGTGCCAGCAGTTGGGAGGGACTAGCGGCAACCGGGGAGCTGTTTTTT. This gives the protein CASSWEGLAATGELFF. The rearrangement links TRBV27 to TRBJ2-2; 11 bases line up with TRBD2. This CDR3 contains 16 residues. Trimming removed 4 bases from V and 5 bases from J; junction bases left unmatched: 6. Germline assignment: CDR1 MNHEY and CDR2 SMNVEV (reference sequence).

This chain joins TRBV11-2 and TRBJ2-7, with D perhaps matching TRBD1 (6 bases). This CDR3 comprises 18 residues. In germline, CDR1 is SGHAT, CDR2 FQNNGV. The V and J ends lost 1 base and 4 bases respectively, with 23 bases between them. This chain's CDR3 is CASSLGDGQGPLLYEQYF. The DNA of the CDR3 is TGTGCCAGCAGCTTAGGAGATGGTCAGGGGCCCCTCTTATACGAGCAGTACTTC.

V gene TRBV18 combines with J gene TRBJ1-1, with 8 bases matching TRBD1. Germline assignment: CDR1 KGHSH and CDR2 LQKENI. CDR3 length: 16 residues. V lost 3 bases and J lost 1; bases outside the gene matches: 7. The CDR3 nucleotides are TGTGCCAGCTCACCGATAGGACAGGGCAGGAACACTGAAGCTTTCTTT. Protein sequence: CASSPIGQGRNTEAFF.

The chain joins TRBV6-1 to TRBJ2-7; D might be TRBD2 (6 bases). This CDR3 spans 13 amino acids. CDR1 MNHNS and CDR2 SASEGT come from the germline V gene. V shed 6 bases and J shed 0 bases, with 9 bases lying between them. The CDR3 nucleotides read TGTGCCAGCAGGGACGGGAGCTCCTACGAGCAGTACTTC. This translates into CASRDGSSYEQYF.

The chain combines TRBV6-6 with TRBJ2-1; TRBD1 is a possible D gene (5 bases). The CDR3 length is 16 residues. Looked up from germline, CDR1 is MNHNY and CDR2 is SVGAGI (reference sequence). Trimming removed 2 bases from V and 2 bases from J, with 13 bases in between. The CDR3 here is CASSYEGARAYNEQFF. In DNA, the CDR3 is TGTGCCAGCAGTTACGAAGGGGCTAGGGCCTACAATGAGCAGTTCTTC.

This clone was observed at least ten times. The chain joins TRBV2 to TRBJ1-4, with D perhaps matching TRBD1 (5 bases). CDR1 and CDR2 from the germline V gene are SNHLY and FYNNEI. The CDR3 loop spans 14 amino acids. Trimming took off 10 bases at V and 7 bases at J, with 19 bases between the two ends. DNA of the CDR3: TGTGCCACCAATACCCAGGGAGGCAGTGAAAAACTGTTTTTT. It translates to CATNTQGGSEKLFF.

The gene calls are TRBV10-3 and TRBJ1-3, with 7 bases that match TRBD1. CDR1 is ENHRY, CDR2 SYGVKD, per germline. After removal of 2 bases from V and 9 bases from J, the junction contained 4 bases not matched to a gene. The CDR3 is 13 amino acids. CDR3 sequence: CAISEVQGSTIYF. The CDR3, as DNA: TGTGCCATCAGTGAGGTACAGGGGAGCACCATATATTTT.

This clone has a single count. V usage is TRBV18 and J usage is TRBJ2-5, with 13 bases matching TRBD2. CDR3 length equals 16 residues. Germline V gene sequence: CDR1 KGHSH, CDR2 LQKENI. Trimming at V came to 3 bases and at J to 2 bases, leaving 3 bases not matched to a gene. CDR3: CASSPPGLAGQETQYF. The DNA of the CDR3 is TGTGCCAGCTCACCCCCGGGACTAGCGGGGCAAGAGACCCAGTACTTC.

This chain joins TRBV25-1 and TRBJ2-3, with D hard to call. V was cut by 8 bases and J by 2 bases, with 11 bases left in between. Per the germline V gene, CDR1 is MGHDK and CDR2 is SYGVNS. The CDR3 runs 13 residues. CDR3 region: CASYRDNTDTQYF. Written as DNA, the CDR3 is TGTGCCAGCTATCGCGACAACACAGATACGCAGTATTTT.

J is TRBJ2-1 and V is TRBV27; 7 nucleotides match TRBD2. CDR3 size: 17 residues. V shed 2 bases and J 2 bases; nucleotides not matched to a gene: 9. Germline CDR1 MNHEY, CDR2 SMNVEV (reference sequence). The CDR3 DNA reads TGTGCCAGCAGTTTAACGTCCGGGGAGGGCCCCTACAATGAGCAGTTCTTC. Translation gives CASSLTSGEGPYNEQFF.

This chain connects TRBV4-3 to TRBJ2-5; no firm D call. The CDR3 length is 13 residues. The germline V and J ends were trimmed by 1 base and 5 bases, with 8 bases remaining between them. Germline CDR1 is LGHNA and CDR2 is YSLEER. The CDR3: CASSQGQWETQYF. The CDR3 DNA reads TGCGCCAGCAGCCAAGGCCAGTGGGAGACCCAGTACTTC.

The rearrangement joins TRBV2 to TRBJ2-3; perhaps TRBD1 as D (6 bases). The germline V and J ends were trimmed by 6 bases and 10 bases, with 14 bases remaining between them. Germline-derived CDR1 and CDR2 are SNHLY and FYNNEI. CDR3 size: 12 residues. In nucleotides, the CDR3 is TGTGCCAGCAGAGCAGGACAGTCTGCGCAGTATTTT. Amino acids: CASRAGQSAQYF. The full variable domain, with the rest looked up from reference TRBV2 and TRBJ2-3, is EPEVTQTPSHQVTQMGQEVILRCVPISNHLYFYWYRQILGQKVEFLVSFYNNEISEKSEIFDDQFSVERPDGSNFTLKIRSTKLEDSAMYFCASRAGQSAQYFGPGTRLTVL.

This clone came up once. The chain has TRBV7-2 and TRBJ2-7; D is perhaps TRBD1 (5 bases). Germline CDR1 reads SGHTA; CDR2 reads FQGNSA. The V and J ends lost 8 bases and 0 bases respectively, with 11 bases between them. The CDR3 has 13 amino acids. The CDR3 bases are TGTGCCAGCTCCAGGGCCCCCTCCTACGAGCAGTACTTC. Translation gives CASSRAPSYEQYF.

This chain links TRBV19 with TRBJ1-5; D gene unclear. V gave up 3 bases and J gave up 1 base, with 7 bases separating them. This CDR3 is 14 amino acids long. The germline V gene has CDR1 LNHDA and CDR2 SQIVND (reference sequence). Here the CDR3 reads CASSIRGSNQPQHF. CDR3 nucleotides: TGTGCCAGTAGTATTAGAGGCAGCAATCAGCCCCAGCATTTT. The full variable domain, its missing parts supplied by reference TRBV19 and TRBJ1-5, is DGGITQSPKYLFRKEGQNVTLSCEQNLNHDAMYWYRQDPGQGLRLIYYSQIVNDFQKGDIAEGYSVSREKKESFPLTVTSAQKNPTAFYLCASSIRGSNQPQHFGDGTRLSIL.

The chain links TRBV29-1 to TRBJ2-3, with D maybe TRBD2 (6 bases). The CDR3 spans 14 residues. Germline V gene lookup returns CDR1 SQVTM and CDR2 ANQGSEA. Trimming took 5 bases from V and 2 from J, leaving 14 bases between them. The CDR3, as DNA: TGCAGCGTTCCACTCGGGGGACTCACAGATACGCAGTATTTT. It is translated as CSVPLGGLTDTQYF.

The chain links TRBV28 to TRBJ1-5; D is possibly TRBD1 (5 bases). The CDR3 covers 15 residues. The V gene's germline CDR1 is MDHEN and CDR2 SYDVKM. V lost 3 bases and J 4 bases, leaving 13 bases between the germline ends. This CDR3 is CASSLGGSRNQPQHF. CDR3 sequence (DNA): TGTGCCAGCAGTTTGGGGGGGTCGAGGAATCAGCCCCAGCATTTT.

This rearrangement joins TRBV5-1 to TRBJ2-7, with 10 nucleotides matching TRBD1. The CDR3 consists of 15 residues. V lost 4 bases and J lost 0; bases outside the gene matches: 4. Germline V gene data show CDR1 as SGHRS and CDR2 as YFSETQ. The CDR3 loop reads CASSAGQGTSYEQYF. The CDR3 DNA is TGCGCCAGCAGCGCGGGACAGGGGACCTCCTACGAGCAGTACTTC.

The CDR3 region is CASSPLGDMREQYF. The CDR3 bases are TGCGCCAGCAGCCCCCTCGGGGACATGAGGGAGCAGTACTTC. This chain uses TRBV5-1 with TRBJ2-7, with a possible D match to TRBD1 (6 bases). The CDR3 consists of 14 residues. Germline V gene lookup returns CDR1 SGHRS and CDR2 YFSETQ. The germline V and J ends were trimmed by 4 bases and 7 bases, with 18 bases remaining between them.

V gene TRBV27 combines with J gene TRBJ1-1; no clear D. CDR1 is MNHEY and CDR2 is SMNVEV in the germline V gene (reference sequence). V was pared by 5 bases and J by 1 base, with 8 bases between. This CDR3 is 13 amino acids long. CDR3 sequence: CASSPTRNTEAFF. CDR3 bases: TGTGCCAGCAGTCCTACTCGGAACACTGAAGCTTTCTTT.